Sequencing of this T cell receptor (beta chain) was carried out in a study of blood T cells in healthy people across ages. Whole-study results and caveats: From one million sequenced T cells, diversity estimates were lower bounds. Nothing was known about donor CMV status, and this possibly confounded expanded clonotype changes.

The CDR3 covers 14 residues. After removal of 4 bases from V and 8 bases from J, the junction contained 8 bases not matched to a gene. Germline CDR1 SQVTM, CDR2 ANQGSEA. Worth noting for this clonotype: Its antigen is as yet unknown.

PCR was performed a second time for 7 to 11 cycles using a sample-barcoded 5' primer and a J-beta primer mix. TCRdb ran MiXCR on the 5' RACE reads and lists one entry per CDR3 protein. Of 1.5 million to 2 million distinct CDR3 sequences listed, 49% are singletons. Source material: blood. The chain carries TRBV29-1 and TRBJ2-3; 11 bases map to TRBD1. The receptor was derived from a woman aged 40 to 50 in good health. The DNA for the CDR3 is TGCAGCGTTGGACGGACAGGGGGCTCTCGTACGCAGTATTTT. Protein: CSVGRTGGSRTQYF.